Listed below are T cell receptor beta chains from one sample, sequenced in a study of cytomegalovirus exposure and HLA in healthy donors. This table comes from immunoSEQ multiplex PCR, and its TCRdb copy is limited to in-frame clones, with some not included. The table has approximately 90,000 clones, 6.5% to 8% seen once; the top ten hold 2.3%. The sample comprised PBMCs. These TCRs come from a man in his fifties or sixties in good health and CMV-seronegative. Both conserved end residues are part of each CDR3. D genes are given only for firm matches. Where a row states a size, it is once, few, many or the class of an expanded clone; other rows omit it.

>TRBD2|TRBV5-3|.|TRBJ2-1
TGTGCCAGAAGCTTGGACGGGAGGGCCACACTCCTACATTACAATGAGCAGTTCTTC
CARSLDGRATLLHYNEQFF
>.|TRBV6-1|.|TRBJ2-1
TGTGCCAGCAGTGAAGATATCCGGACAACCTCCTACAATGAGCAGTTCTTC
CASSEDIRTTSYNEQFF
>.|TRBV28|few|TRBJ2-7
TGTGCCAGCAGTCCCCTTTCTATAGTTTCATCCGAGCAGTACTTC
CASSPLSIVSSEQYF
>.|TRBV4-1|few|TRBJ2-1
TGCGCCAGCAGCCAAGATCTGTCCGGGAACGGTGAGCAGTTCTTC
CASSQDLSGNGEQFF
>.|TRBV28|few|TRBJ1-2
TGTGCCAGCAGCCCCGGGCAGACTATAAACTATGGCTACACCTTC
CASSPGQTINYGYTF
>TRBD2|TRBV6-5|few|TRBJ2-7
TGTGCCAGCAGTTGGGGATTGGGGGGAGGGGCCTACGAGCAGTACTTC
CASSWGLGGGAYEQYF
>.|TRBV7-9|.|TRBJ1-4
TGTGCCAGCAGCTCAGGACAGACAAATGAAAAACTGTTTTTT
CASSSGQTNEKLFF
>.|TRBV19|.|TRBJ1-1
TGTGCCAGTAGTACGAGGGGGTTGAGGAGCACTGAAGCTTTCTTT
CASSTRGLRSTEAFF
>.|TRBV7-3|few|TRBJ2-5
TGTGCCAGCAGCGCCACAGGGTTCACAAACCCACCAAGAGAGACCCAGTACTTC
CASSATGFTNPPRETQYF
>.|TRBV7-2|.|TRBJ2-3
TGTGCCAGCAGGGACCAGGGCGATCCCACAGATACGCAGTATTTT
CASRDQGDPTDTQYF
>.|TRBV12-5|.|TRBJ2-3
TGTGCTAGTGGTTTGACGGAGGCAGATACGCAGTATTTT
CASGLTEADTQYF
>.|TRBV7-8|.|TRBJ2-1
TGTGCCAGCAGCCTGCCGGGAGTAATGAGCAATGAGCAGTTCTTC
CASSLPGVMSNEQFF
>.|TRBV9|few|TRBJ2-7
TGTGCCAGCAGCGTAGCTGGAGTCTCCTCCTACGAGCAGTACTTC
CASSVAGVSSYEQYF
>TRBD1|TRBV7-8|.|TRBJ2-7
TGTGCCAGTGCCGGGACAGGGGCCTACGAGCAGTACTTC
CASAGTGAYEQYF
>.|TRBV7-9|few|TRBJ1-1
TGTGCCAGCAGCTATACAGGGTCCACTGAAGCTTTCTTT
CASSYTGSTEAFF
>TRBD2|TRBV9|few|TRBJ2-1
TGTGCCAGCAGCCCCTCGCCTTCGGTCTTTAGCGGGACGTCGTTCTCCTACAATGAGCAGTTCTTC
CASSPSPSVFSGTSFSYNEQFF
>.|TRBV25-1|many|TRBJ1-2
TGTGCCAGCAGTGACCCTCAGTTCCTCTATGGCTACACCTTC
CASSDPQFLYGYTF
>.|TRBV6-5|.|TRBJ1-2
TGTGCCAGCAGTTACGGCGCCACGGAGGGAGACTATGGCTACACCTTC
CASSYGATEGDYGYTF
>.|TRBV9|few|TRBJ2-5
TGTGCCAGCAGCGCAGGATCTGAAGAGACCCAGTACTTC
CASSAGSEETQYF
>TRBD1|TRBV19|.|TRBJ1-4
TGTGCCAGTAGGGCCGACAGGGGTAATGAAAAACTGTTTTTT
CASRADRGNEKLFF
>.|TRBV6-5|.|TRBJ1-1
TGTGCCAGCAGTTATTGGGGGCGAACTTTCTTT
CASSYWGRTFF
>TRBD1|TRBV7-2|few|TRBJ2-7
TGTGCCAGCAGCAGCCGGGACAGGGGTGTCTACGAGCAGTACTTC
CASSSRDRGVYEQYF
>.|TRBV27|few|TRBJ2-4
TGTGCCAGCAGTTTAATGGGGGGAGACATTCAGTACTTC
CASSLMGGDIQYF
>.|TRBV21-1|few|TRBJ2-4
TGTGCCAGCAGCAATCTCATCCCAGCGGGACTTTCGGGTCTAGCCAAAAACATTCAGTACTTC
CASSNLIPAGLSGLAKNIQYF
>TRBD1|TRBV5-1|.|TRBJ2-6
TGCGCCAGCAGCCCAGGGGGCACTGGGGCCAACGTCCTGACTTTC
CASSPGGTGANVLTF
>TRBD2|TRBV18|few|TRBJ2-7
TGTGCCAGCTCACCGGGAGCGGGAGGACGCTACGAGCAGTACTTC
CASSPGAGGRYEQYF
>.|TRBV18|.|TRBJ2-3
TGTGCCAGCTCGACGCGAGGCGCTAGCACAGATACGCAGTATTTT
CASSTRGASTDTQYF
>.|TRBV2|few|TRBJ2-1
TGTGCCAGCAGTGAAATGCGGGAAGAGCAGTTCTTC
CASSEMREEQFF